This is a list of T cell receptor beta chains from one sample in a study of Ad26.COV2.S vaccination and SARS-CoV-2 variants. Clones were read by immunoSEQ multiplex PCR, and TCRdb kept only the in-frame ones, dropping some. The data contain about 420,000 clones, 88% of them singletons. This sample comprised peripheral blood, obtained in a trial of Ad26.COV2.S vaccine versus placebo. The source of these receptors is a person between 18 and 65 years old who received the Ad26.COV2.S COVID-19 vaccine or a placebo. CDR3s include the opening cysteine and the closing phenylalanine or tryptophan. The D gene is left open where the match is weak. Clone size, where shown, is once, few, many, or a class for clones that have expanded.

J | size | D | V | DNA | CDR3
TRBJ1-1 | . | TRBD1 | TRBV7-9 | TGTGCCAGCAGCGGTCGACAGGGGCTAAACACTGAAGCTTTCTTT | CASSGRQGLNTEAFF
TRBJ1-1 | . | . | TRBV24-1 | TGTGCCACCCGCGGGACTGGAAGGGTGAACACTGAAGCTTTCTTT | CATRGTGRVNTEAFF
TRBJ2-7 | . | . | TRBV6-1 | TGTGCCAGCAGTGGGGGACCATTCTACGAGCAGTACTTC | CASSGGPFYEQYF
TRBJ2-6 | . | . | TRBV19 | TGTGCCAGTAGCTACCCTCCGGCTGGGGCCAACGTCCTGACTTTC | CASSYPPAGANVLTF
TRBJ2-3 | . | TRBD1 | TRBV15 | TGTGCCACCAGCAGAGATGCAGGGGGCAACACAGATACGCAGTATTTT | CATSRDAGGNTDTQYF
TRBJ1-4 | . | TRBD1 | TRBV4-1 | TGCGCTAGCAGCCAGGTAACAGGGGTGGAAAAACTGTTTTTT | CASSQVTGVEKLFF
TRBJ1-6 | . | . | TRBV5-6 | TGTGCCAGCAGCTCCCGGGCCAATTCACCCCTCCACTTT | CASSSRANSPLHF
TRBJ2-7 | . | TRBD2 | TRBV4-1 | TGCGCCAGCAGCCAAACTCCCCTCGGGGGGTACGAGCAGTACTTC | CASSQTPLGGYEQYF
TRBJ2-2 | once | TRBD2 | TRBV7-9 | TGTGCCAGCAGCTTTGGGCTAGCGGGGGGCGACACCGGGGAGCTGTTTTTT | CASSFGLAGGDTGELFF
TRBJ2-2 | . | . | TRBV7-9 | TGTGCCAGCAGCTTAGCGGGGGCCTCCACCGGGGAGCTGTTTTTT | CASSLAGASTGELFF
TRBJ1-1 | . | . | TRBV4-2 | TGTGCCAGCAGCCAACCGTTACGGGGGAGGGGCCGGGAAGCTTTCTTT | CASSQPLRGRGREAFF
TRBJ1-1 | . | . | TRBV21-1 | TGTGCCAGGAGCAGGAACTTGAACACTGAAGCTTTCTTT | CARSRNLNTEAFF
TRBJ2-1 | . | TRBD2 | TRBV9 | TGTGCCAGCAGCGTAGAAAAAACTAGCGGCTATAACAATGAGCAGTTCTTC | CASSVEKTSGYNNEQFF
TRBJ2-5 | . | . | TRBV27 | TGTGCCAGCAGTTTGTCCAGACAAGAGACCCAGTACTTC | CASSLSRQETQYF
TRBJ2-3 | . | TRBD2 | TRBV3-1/TRBV3-2 | TGTGCCAGCAGCGCTACCCCAGCGGGGACAGATACGCAGTATTTT | CASSATPAGTDTQYF
TRBJ2-5 | . | TRBD2 | TRBV9 | TGTGCCAGCAGCGTAAACAGCGGGGGGACCCAGTACTTC | CASSVNSGGTQYF
TRBJ2-3 | once | . | TRBV7-3 | TGTGCCAGCAGCTTAGTTGCGAGCACAGATACGCAGTATTTT | CASSLVASTDTQYF
TRBJ2-7 | few | . | TRBV5-1 | TGCGCCAGCAGCCCGACGACGACGGAGTTCTACGAGCAGTACTTC | CASSPTTTEFYEQYF
TRBJ1-1 | . | TRBD1 | TRBV29-1 | TGCAGCGTGACAGGGGACACTGAAGCTTTCTTT | CSVTGDTEAFF
TRBJ2-7 | . | . | TRBV19 | TGTGCCAGTAGTATCGGAGGGACCTCCTACGAGCAGTACTTC | CASSIGGTSYEQYF
TRBJ1-2 | . | . | TRBV5-8 | TGTGCCAGCTGCAGACATACAGGGATAAATGGCTACACCTTC | CASCRHTGINGYTF
TRBJ1-3 | . | TRBD1 | TRBV10-3 | TGTGCCATCAGGGAGGACAGGAGCTCTGGAAACACCATATATTTT | CAIREDRSSGNTIYF
TRBJ1-2 | . | . | TRBV19 | TGTGCCAGTAGCAGGGCTTTGGATGGAGTAATTGGCTACACCTTC | CASSRALDGVIGYTF
TRBJ2-5 | . | TRBD1 | TRBV19 | TGTGCCAGTAGCTTTACAGGGGGCGTTGAGACCCAGTACTTC | CASSFTGGVETQYF
TRBJ2-7 | . | . | TRBV7-9 | TGTGCCAGCAGCGATAGCCGGGGTCGCTACGAGCAGTACTTC | CASSDSRGRYEQYF
TRBJ1-2 | . | . | TRBV10-2 | TGCGCCAGCAGACGACAGCCTAACTATGGCTACACCTTC | CASRRQPNYGYTF
TRBJ2-7 | few | TRBD2 | TRBV3-1/TRBV3-2 | TGTGCCAGCAGCCAACGGGCTAGCGGGGCGAGCGAGCAGTACTTC | CASSQRASGASEQYF